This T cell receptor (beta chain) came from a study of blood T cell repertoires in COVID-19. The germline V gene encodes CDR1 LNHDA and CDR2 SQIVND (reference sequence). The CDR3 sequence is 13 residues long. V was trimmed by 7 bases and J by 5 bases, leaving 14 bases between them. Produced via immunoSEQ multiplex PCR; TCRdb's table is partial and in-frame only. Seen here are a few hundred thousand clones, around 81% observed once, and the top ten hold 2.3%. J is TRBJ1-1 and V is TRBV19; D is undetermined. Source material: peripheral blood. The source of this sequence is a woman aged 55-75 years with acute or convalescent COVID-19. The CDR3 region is CASIAPPGTEAFF. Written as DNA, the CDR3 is TGTGCCAGTATCGCCCCCCCAGGAACTGAAGCTTTCTTT.